This T cell receptor (beta chain) was identified in a study of identical twins. Remarks on this clonotype: Its specificity is not known.

Study-wide results and limits: Insertion counts were lower in abundant cord blood beta clonotypes, a trend that memory repertoires did not show.

Unique molecular identifiers were in the cDNA, with template-switch universal primer binding. Using its own MiXCR run on the 5' RACE reads, TCRdb lists one record per CDR3 protein. The sample consists of 1.5 million to 2 million distinct CDR3 sequences, about 32% of them appearing once. The CDR3 is made up of 15 amino acids. V lost 1 base and J 1 base, leaving 11 bases between the germline ends. Germline V lookup: CDR1 MGHDK, CDR2 SYGVNS. The clonotype was recovered from a newborn girl in good health. The V gene is TRBV25-1, the J gene TRBJ2-7; D could derive from TRBD1 or TRBD2 (5 bases each). Sample: cord blood. The DNA for the CDR3 is TGTGCCAGCAGTGAATTCGGGACCAATTCCTACGAGCAGTACTTC. This encodes CASSEFGTNSYEQYF.